The entry below gives a single TCR beta chain sequence along with its context. Its antigen is not known. V trimming: 1 base; J trimming: 0 bases; junction bases outside the gene matches: 16. The CDR3 totals 20 residues. The germline V gene encodes CDR1 MDHEN and CDR2 SYDVKM. The entry originates in a study of cytomegalovirus exposure and HLA in healthy donors. Study results and caveats: Solely CMV serostatus was available to characterize immune exposure.

Primers included in the PCR were 60 Vbeta and 13 Jbeta primers. Clones were sequenced by immunoSEQ multiplex PCR, and TCRdb holds only the in-frame ones, with some missing. The data show about 130,000 clones, over 70% seen once. The receptor comes from a woman aged 40 to 50 in good health and CMV-seronegative. The gene calls are TRBV28 and TRBJ2-7; 9 bases agree with TRBD1. The sequenced sample consisted of PBMCs. The CDR3 region is CASSLLVGQGLPRSSYEQYF. The CDR3 DNA reads as TGTGCCAGCAGTTTATTAGTGGGACAGGGACTACCAAGGAGCTCCTACGAGCAGTACTTC.